This T cell receptor beta chain derives from a study of CD8 T cells in Susac syndrome. When the RNA was reverse transcribed, random hexamers were used with an input of roughly 0.5 to 1 ug. TCRdb used MiXCR to reprocess the immunoSEQ multiplex PCR reads, holding one entry per CDR3 protein. The sample includes some 170,000 distinct CDR3 sequences, 90% to 95% of them seen just once. V was pared by 2 bases and J by 5 bases, with 4 bases between. Germline CDR1 MNHNY, CDR2 SVGAGI (reference sequence). The CDR3 has 12 residues. V gene TRBV6-6 combines with J gene TRBJ1-5; no reliable D call. Source material: CD4+ T cells from PBMCs. This clonotype originated in a human donor in good health. CDR3: CASSYEDQPQHF. The CDR3 coding sequence is TGTGCCAGCAGTTACGAGGATCAGCCCCAGCATTTT.